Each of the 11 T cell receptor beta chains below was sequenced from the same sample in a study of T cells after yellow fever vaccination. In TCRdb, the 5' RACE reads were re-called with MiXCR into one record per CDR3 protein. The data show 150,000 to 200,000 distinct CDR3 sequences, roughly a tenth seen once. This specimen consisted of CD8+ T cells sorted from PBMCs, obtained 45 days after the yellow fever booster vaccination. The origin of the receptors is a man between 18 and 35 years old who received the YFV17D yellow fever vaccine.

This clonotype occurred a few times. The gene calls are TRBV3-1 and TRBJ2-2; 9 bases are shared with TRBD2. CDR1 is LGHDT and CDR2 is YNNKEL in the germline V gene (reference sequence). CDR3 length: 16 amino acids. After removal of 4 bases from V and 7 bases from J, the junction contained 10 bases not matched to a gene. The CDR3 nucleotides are TGTGCCAGCAGCCCCCGGCGGGGGGGGCGTGTCGGGGAGCTGTTTTTT. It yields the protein CASSPRRGGRVGELFF.

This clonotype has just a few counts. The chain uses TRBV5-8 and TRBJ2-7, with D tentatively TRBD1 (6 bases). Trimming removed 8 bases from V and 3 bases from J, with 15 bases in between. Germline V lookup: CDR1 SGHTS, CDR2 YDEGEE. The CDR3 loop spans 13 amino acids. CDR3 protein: CASIQGNFYEQYV. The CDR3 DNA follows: TGTGCCAGTATACAGGGAAATTTCTACGAGCAGTACGTC.

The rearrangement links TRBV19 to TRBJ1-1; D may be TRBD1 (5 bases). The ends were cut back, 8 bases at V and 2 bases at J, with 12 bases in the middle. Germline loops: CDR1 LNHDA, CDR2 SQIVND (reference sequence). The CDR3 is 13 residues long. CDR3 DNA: TGTGCCAGTCGGGGGTTCCCCAACACTGAAGCTTTCTTT. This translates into CASRGFPNTEAFF.

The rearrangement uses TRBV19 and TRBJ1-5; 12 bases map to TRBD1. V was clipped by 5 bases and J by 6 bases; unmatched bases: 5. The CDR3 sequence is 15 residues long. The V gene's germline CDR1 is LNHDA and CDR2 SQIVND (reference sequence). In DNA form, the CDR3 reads TGTGCCAGTAGTGGGACAGGGGGCTACGGTCAGCCCCAGCATTTT. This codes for CASSGTGGYGQPQHF.

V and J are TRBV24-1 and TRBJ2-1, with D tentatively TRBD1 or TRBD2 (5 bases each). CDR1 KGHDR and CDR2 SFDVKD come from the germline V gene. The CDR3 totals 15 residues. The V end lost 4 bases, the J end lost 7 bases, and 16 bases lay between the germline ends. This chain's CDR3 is CATSDWGTDQNEQFF. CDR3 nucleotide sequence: TGTGCCACCAGTGACTGGGGGACGGACCAAAATGAGCAGTTCTTC.

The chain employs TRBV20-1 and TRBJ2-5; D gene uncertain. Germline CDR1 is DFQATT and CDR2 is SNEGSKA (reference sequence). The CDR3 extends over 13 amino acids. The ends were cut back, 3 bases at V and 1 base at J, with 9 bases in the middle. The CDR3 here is CSARDRFQETQYF. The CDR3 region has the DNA TGCAGTGCTAGGGACCGATTCCAAGAGACCCAGTACTTC.

This chain's CDR3 is CSVGGLETEAFF. For the CDR3, the DNA is TGCAGCGTTGGAGGGCTGGAAACTGAAGCTTTCTTT. The chain carries TRBV29-1 and TRBJ1-1; D is uncertain. Germline loops: CDR1 SQVTM, CDR2 ANQGSEA. This CDR3 spans 12 amino acids. Between the trimmed V and J ends, which lost 4 bases and 5 bases, there was a span of 11 bases.

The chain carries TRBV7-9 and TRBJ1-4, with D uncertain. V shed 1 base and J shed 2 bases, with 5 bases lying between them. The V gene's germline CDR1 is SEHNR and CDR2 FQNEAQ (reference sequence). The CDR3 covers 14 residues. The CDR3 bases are TGTGCCAGCAGCTTAGTTGGGACTAATGAAAAACTGTTTTTT. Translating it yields CASSLVGTNEKLFF. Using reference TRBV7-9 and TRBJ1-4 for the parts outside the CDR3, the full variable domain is DTGVSQNPRHKITKRGQNVTFRCDPISEHNRLYWYRQTLGQGPEFLTYFQNEAQLEKSRLLSDRFSAERPKGSFSTLEIQRTEQGDSAMYLCASSLVGTNEKLFFGSGTQLSVL.

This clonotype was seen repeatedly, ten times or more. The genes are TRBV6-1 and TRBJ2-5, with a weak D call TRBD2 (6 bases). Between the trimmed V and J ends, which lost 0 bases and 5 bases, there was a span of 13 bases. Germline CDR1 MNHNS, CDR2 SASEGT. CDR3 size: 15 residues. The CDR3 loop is CASSEADGEVETQYF. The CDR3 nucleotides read TGTGCCAGCAGTGAAGCGGATGGGGAGGTGGAGACCCAGTACTTC.

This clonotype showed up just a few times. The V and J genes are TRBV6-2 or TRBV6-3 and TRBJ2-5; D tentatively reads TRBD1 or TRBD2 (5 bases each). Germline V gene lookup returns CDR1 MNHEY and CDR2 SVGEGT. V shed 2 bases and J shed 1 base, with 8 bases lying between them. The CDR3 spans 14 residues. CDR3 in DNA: TGTGCCAGCAGTTACGGGGGATCCCAAGAGACCCAGTACTTC. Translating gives CASSYGGSQETQYF.

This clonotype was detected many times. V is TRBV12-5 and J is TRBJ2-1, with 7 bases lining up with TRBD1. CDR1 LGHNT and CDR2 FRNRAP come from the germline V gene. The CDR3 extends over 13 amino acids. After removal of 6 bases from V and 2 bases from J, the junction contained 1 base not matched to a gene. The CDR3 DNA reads TGTGCTAGTGGGACAGGGACCTACAATGAGCAGTTCTTC. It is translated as CASGTGTYNEQFF.